The T cell receptor beta chain described here comes from a study of beta chain features in type 1 diabetes. Expressed TCRB transcripts were sequenced after all isolated RNA was converted to cDNA. The repertoire was sequenced with immunoSEQ multiplex PCR; TCRdb's copy has only in-frame clones and lacks some. This sample carries under 950,000 clones, 15% to 20% of them seen once, and the ten largest clones take 0.02% to 0.025%. Trimming stripped 5 bases from V and 5 bases from J, with 10 bases between. The CDR3 is 13 residues long. CDR1 and CDR2 from the germline V gene are SNHLY and FYNNEI. The chain links TRBV2 to TRBJ2-1; maybe TRBD1 (5 bases). What was sequenced was naive CD4+ T cells from blood. The clonotype originates from a young woman in good health. This chain's CDR3 is CASSNTGNNEQFF. In DNA, the CDR3 is TGTGCCAGCAGTAACACAGGAAACAATGAGCAGTTCTTC. Based on the CDR3 plus reference TRBV2 and TRBJ2-1, the full variable domain is EPEVTQTPSHQVTQMGQEVILRCVPISNHLYFYWYRQILGQKVEFLVSFYNNEISEKSEIFDDQFSVERPDGSNFTLKIRSTKLEDSAMYFCASSNTGNNEQFFGPGTRLTVL.